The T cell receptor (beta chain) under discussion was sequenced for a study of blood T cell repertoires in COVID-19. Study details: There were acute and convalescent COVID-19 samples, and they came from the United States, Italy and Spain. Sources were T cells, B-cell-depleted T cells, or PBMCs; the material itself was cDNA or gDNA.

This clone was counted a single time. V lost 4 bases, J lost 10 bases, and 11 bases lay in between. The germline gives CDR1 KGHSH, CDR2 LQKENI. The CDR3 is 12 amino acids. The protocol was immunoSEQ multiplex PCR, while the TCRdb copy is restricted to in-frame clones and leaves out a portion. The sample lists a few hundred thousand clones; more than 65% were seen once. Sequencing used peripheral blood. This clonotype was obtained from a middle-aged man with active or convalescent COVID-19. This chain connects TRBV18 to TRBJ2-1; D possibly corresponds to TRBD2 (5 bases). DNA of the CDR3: TGTGCCAGCTCACTACGAGCGGACGAGCAGTTCTTC. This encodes CASSLRADEQFF.